A selection of T cell receptor beta chains follows, all from one sample in a study of cytomegalovirus exposure and HLA in healthy donors. Sequencing was performed with immunoSEQ multiplex PCR; in TCRdb, only in-frame clones are kept and a portion is missing. The sample has about 180,000 clones, around 80% seen once. Sequences were obtained from PBMCs. The receptor source for this set is a man aged 35-49 years in good health and CMV-seronegative. Each CDR3 is given with its conserved first and last residue. D genes are given only for firm matches.

v_gene	d_gene	j_gene	CDR3nt	CDR3aa
TRBV25-1	.	TRBJ2-4	TGTGCCAGCAGTGAAGTAGAACGGAACATTCAGTACTTC	CASSEVERNIQYF
TRBV6-5	TRBD2	TRBJ2-7	TGTGCCAGCAGTAGGCTAGCGGGGAATTTCGAGCAGTACTTC	CASSRLAGNFEQYF
TRBV7-2	.	TRBJ1-4	TGTGCCAGCAGCTCGCACTCGGGGGAAAAACTGTTTTTT	CASSSHSGEKLFF
TRBV6-4	TRBD1	TRBJ1-1	TGTGCCAGCAGACCCGGACAGGGCGGAAACACTGAAGCTTTCTTT	CASRPGQGGNTEAFF
TRBV29-1	TRBD2	TRBJ2-6	TGCAGCGTCGCCCTAGCGGGGGAGAGCTCTGGGGCCAACGTCCTGACTTTC	CSVALAGESSGANVLTF
TRBV27	TRBD2	TRBJ2-1	TGTGCCAGCAGGGCGGGGGGGCGTATTGTCCAGTTCTTC	CASRAGGRIVQFF
TRBV9	TRBD2	TRBJ2-5	TGTGCCAGCAGCGTGGGCAACGGCGGGGGACAAGAGACCCAGTACTTC	CASSVGNGGGQETQYF
TRBV4-2	.	TRBJ1-1	TGTGCCAGCAGCCAAGAGGTTTATAGGAACACTGAAGCTTTCTTT	CASSQEVYRNTEAFF
TRBV4-1	.	TRBJ1-1	TGCGCCAGCAGCCACTTCGGGACAAGGGTCACTGAAGCTTTCTTT	CASSHFGTRVTEAFF
TRBV11-2	.	TRBJ2-7	TGTGCCAGCAGCTTGGCCCGGACACCTTTCTACGAGCAGTACTTC	CASSLARTPFYEQYF
TRBV9	TRBD2	TRBJ2-1	TGTGCCAGCAGCGTAGCTACTCTAGCGGGGGGCCCGTACAATGAGCAGTTCTTC	CASSVATLAGGPYNEQFF
TRBV5-6	TRBD1	TRBJ2-7	TGTGCCAGCAGCCGGGACAGGATCTACGAGCAGTACTTC	CASSRDRIYEQYF
TRBV7-9	.	TRBJ2-1	TGTGCCAGCAGCTTATTGGGTTCCAGGGGGAGGATGAAGGATGAGCAGTTCTTC	CASSLLGSRGRMKDEQFF
TRBV21-1	.	TRBJ1-1	TGTGCCAGCAGCATTGCAGGGGGTCGCACTGAAGCTTTCTTT	CASSIAGGRTEAFF
TRBV9	.	TRBJ2-5	TGTGCCAGCAGTGGGGAGGACACTCAAGAGACCCAGTACTTC	CASSGEDTQETQYF
TRBV18	TRBD2	TRBJ2-2	TGTGCCAGCTCACCTTATGGGACTAGCGCATCGGACACCGGGGAGCTGTTTTTT	CASSPYGTSASDTGELFF
TRBV7-9	TRBD1	TRBJ1-5	TGTGCCAGCAGCTTTTACAGGGGTACCAATCAGCCCCAGCATTTT	CASSFYRGTNQPQHF
TRBV7-8	TRBD1	TRBJ1-4	TGTGCCAGCAGCCGGGGAGGCGGGACAGCAACTAATGAAAAACTGTTTTTT	CASSRGGGTATNEKLFF
TRBV28	.	TRBJ1-2	TGTGCCAGCAGCACAGGGACTGGCTACACCTTC	CASSTGTGYTF